These 26 T cell receptor beta chains share one sample of origin, sequenced in a study of CD8 T cells in Susac syndrome. When the RNA was reverse transcribed, random hexamers were used with an input of about 0.5 to 1 ug. TCRdb re-analysed the immunoSEQ multiplex PCR reads in MiXCR, keeping a single row per CDR3 protein. The table shows under 200,000 distinct CDR3 sequences, with approximately 96% occurring only once. The sample consisted of CD8+ T cells from PBMCs. The source is a human donor with multiple sclerosis.

The gene calls are TRBV3-1 and TRBJ2-1; 8 nucleotides match TRBD2. Germline V gene sequence: CDR1 LGHDT, CDR2 YNNKEL (reference sequence). The CDR3 has 18 residues. V lost 1 base and J lost 4; bases outside the gene matches: 12. The CDR3 DNA sequence: TGTGCCAGCAGCCAAGCTCGCGGGGGGCCTCCGGGGTACAATGAGCAGTTCTTC. Encoded protein: CASSQARGGPPGYNEQFF.

This rearrangement joins TRBV12-3 or TRBV12-4 to TRBJ2-1, with 8 bases identical to TRBD2. The trim removed 2 bases at V and 8 bases at J, leaving 5 bases unmatched. This CDR3 has 14 residues. The CDR3 loop is CASSLRLAGHEQFF. The CDR3 region has the DNA TGTGCCAGCAGTTTAAGGCTAGCGGGTCATGAGCAGTTCTTC.

The chain combines TRBV15 with TRBJ2-5; D unclear. V was cut by 5 bases and J by 5 bases, with 12 bases left in between. The germline V gene has CDR1 LNHNV and CDR2 YYDKDF (reference sequence). This CDR3 comprises 13 residues. In DNA, the CDR3 is TGTGCCACCAGCCAAACTTCCCGGGAGACCCAGTACTTC. Its translation: CATSQTSRETQYF.

The chain couples TRBV20-1 to TRBJ2-1, with 7 bases lining up with TRBD2. CDR3 length equals 14 residues. The junction had 10 bases not matched to a gene; V was cut back by 6 bases and J by 5 bases. Germline loops: CDR1 DFQATT, CDR2 SNEGSKA (reference sequence). Written as DNA, the CDR3 is TGCAGTGCCACAAGTGGCGGGACTAACAATGAGCAGTTCTTC. It specifies CSATSGGTNNEQFF.

This sequence joins TRBV9 and TRBJ1-5; D is undetermined. CDR1 and CDR2 (germline): SGDLS, YYNGEE. The length of the CDR3 is 15 residues. V lost 1 base, J lost 0 bases, and 8 bases lay in between. CDR3 residues: CASSVSGDSNQPQHF. In DNA form, the CDR3 reads TGTGCCAGCAGCGTATCCGGGGATAGCAATCAGCCCCAGCATTTT.

The chain combines TRBV5-4 with TRBJ2-1; 8 nucleotides match TRBD2. CDR3 length equals 14 residues. With V trimmed by 1 base and J by 7 bases, 4 bases remained unmatched. Germline loops: CDR1 SGHNT, CDR2 YYREEE (reference sequence). The CDR3 DNA reads TGTGCCAGCAGCTTGAGGTCGGGAGGGAATGAGCAGTTCTTC. This gives the protein CASSLRSGGNEQFF.

The chain combines TRBV3-1 with TRBJ1-1; D unclear. V lost 4 bases to trimming and J lost 0 bases, with 15 bases between them. Germline V lookup: CDR1 LGHDT, CDR2 YNNKEL (reference sequence). The CDR3 sequence is 16 residues long. The CDR3 coding sequence is TGTGCCAGCAGCCCGACCCTTTGGCAGTTGAACACTGAAGCTTTCTTT. Translation: CASSPTLWQLNTEAFF.

The rearrangement uses TRBV2 and TRBJ2-7; D unclear. The CDR3 covers 10 residues. CDR1 SNHLY and CDR2 FYNNEI come from the germline V gene. Trimming took 9 bases from V and 5 from J, leaving 8 bases between them. The DNA of the CDR3 is TGTGCCAGTGTCATGAACGAGCAGTACTTC. Its protein product is CASVMNEQYF.

This rearrangement joins TRBV29-1 to TRBJ1-2; the D gene is possibly TRBD1 (5 bases). CDR3 length: 13 amino acids. Trimming removed 1 base from V and 1 base from J, with 7 bases in between. Germline V gene data show CDR1 as SQVTM and CDR2 as ANQGSEA. CDR3: CSVEGGLNYGYTF. The CDR3 region has the DNA TGCAGCGTTGAAGGGGGCCTTAACTATGGCTACACCTTC.

The V call is TRBV4-1, the J call TRBJ1-2, with unresolved D. This CDR3 region has 14 residues. Germline V gene sequence: CDR1 MGHRA, CDR2 YSYEKL. Trimming shortened V by 0 bases and J by 4 bases, and 9 bases separated the two germline ends. CDR3 coding DNA: TGCGCCAGCAGCCAAGATCTGTACAGCTATGGCTACACCTTC. Protein: CASSQDLYSYGYTF.

The chain carries TRBV29-1 and TRBJ2-3, with D possibly TRBD2 on 6 matching bases. V was pared by 0 bases and J by 7 bases, with 17 bases between. The CDR3 has 15 amino acids. CDR1 is SQVTM, CDR2 ANQGSEA, per germline. Written as DNA, the CDR3 is TGCAGCGTTGAAGATCTAGACGGGAGCGGAAATACGCAGTATTTT. It codes for CSVEDLDGSGNTQYF.

This clonotype was seen only once. The genes are TRBV20-1 and TRBJ2-7; D gene ambiguous. The CDR3 totals 14 residues. CDR1 and CDR2 (germline): DFQATT, SNEGSKA (reference sequence). The germline V and J ends were trimmed by 7 bases and 3 bases, with 19 bases remaining between them. CDR3 nucleotide sequence: TGCAGTGGACCGAAGGCGACCCCTTGCTACGAGCAGTACTTC. Protein: CSGPKATPCYEQYF.

The V call is TRBV7-9, the J call TRBJ1-1; 7 positions agree with TRBD1. CDR1 SEHNR and CDR2 FQNEAQ come from the germline V gene (reference sequence). This CDR3 region has 13 residues. V lost 7 bases, J lost 2 bases, and 4 bases stayed unmatched. Written as DNA, the CDR3 is TGTGCCAGCACGGGACAGCCAAACACTGAAGCTTTCTTT. It is translated as CASTGQPNTEAFF.

The rearrangement links TRBV27 to TRBJ2-5; maybe TRBD1 (5 bases). This CDR3 region has 14 residues. The germline V gene encodes CDR1 MNHEY and CDR2 SMNVEV (reference sequence). V was clipped by 1 base and J by 5 bases, with 11 bases between them. CDR3 sequence: CASSLLGQGETQYF. CDR3 sequence (DNA): TGTGCCAGCAGTTTATTAGGGCAGGGTGAGACCCAGTACTTC.

This chain connects TRBV9 to TRBJ2-7; 9 positions agree with TRBD1. Trimming took 3 bases from V and 6 from J; bases not matched to a gene: 13. Germline V gene sequence: CDR1 SGDLS, CDR2 YYNGEE. The CDR3 is 16 residues long. CDR3 bases: TGTGCCAGCAGCGGTCCGGGACAGGGAACATTTCGCGAGCAGTACTTC. This codes for CASSGPGQGTFREQYF. The variable domain in full, with the rest retrieved from reference TRBV9 and TRBJ2-7, is DSGVTQTPKHLITATGQRVTLRCSPRSGDLSVYWYQQSLDQGLQFLIQYYNGEERAKGNILERFSAQQFPDLHSELNLSSLELGDSALYFCASSGPGQGTFREQYFGPGTRLTVT.

The chain recombines TRBV28 with TRBJ1-5; possibly TRBD1 for D (5 bases). V dropped 4 bases and J dropped 7 bases, with 17 bases sitting between them. This CDR3 spans 15 amino acids. The V gene's germline CDR1 is MDHEN and CDR2 SYDVKM. The CDR3 nucleotides are TGTGCCAGCAGTTACTTCTTCTCAGGGCCACAGCCCCAGCATTTT. It translates to CASSYFFSGPQPQHF.

This clonotype was observed a handful of times. J is TRBJ2-5 and V is TRBV7-9; 7 bases align to TRBD1. After removal of 5 bases from V and 1 base from J, the junction contained 4 bases not matched to a gene. The V gene's germline CDR1 is SEHNR and CDR2 FQNEAQ (reference sequence). The length of the CDR3 is 14 residues. CDR3 region: CASSPRTGQETQYF. The DNA of the CDR3 is TGTGCCAGCAGCCCCAGGACAGGCCAAGAGACCCAGTACTTC. The variable domain in full, with the rest retrieved from reference TRBV7-9 and TRBJ2-5, is DTGVSQNPRHKITKRGQNVTFRCDPISEHNRLYWYRQTLGQGPEFLTYFQNEAQLEKSRLLSDRFSAERPKGSFSTLEIQRTEQGDSAMYLCASSPRTGQETQYFGPGTRLLVL.

This clonotype showed up just once. The chain is built from TRBV29-1 and TRBJ2-3; D unclear. Trimming shortened V by 7 bases and J by 2 bases, and 10 bases separated the two germline ends. Germline V CDR1 and CDR2: SQVTM, ANQGSEA. This CDR3 comprises 12 residues. CDR3 protein: CSGRRVTDTQYF. The CDR3 DNA reads TGCAGCGGGAGACGGGTCACAGATACGCAGTATTTT.

The chain recombines TRBV20-1 with TRBJ2-7; D is uncertain. Deletions cut 3 bases from V and 7 bases from J, with 16 bases between. This CDR3 is 13 amino acids long. The V gene's germline CDR1 is DFQATT and CDR2 SNEGSKA (reference sequence). CDR3 bases: TGCAGTGCTAGGGCGGCAGGTGTGAATGAGCAGTACTTC. This translates into CSARAAGVNEQYF.

The V and J genes are TRBV11-1 and TRBJ1-2; D uncertain. Germline assignment: CDR1 SGHAT and CDR2 FQDESV (reference sequence). The V gene lost 5 bases and the J gene lost 3 bases, with 7 bases spanning the gap. CDR3 length equals 12 residues. The CDR3 loop reads CASSPVYYGYTF. CDR3 nucleotide sequence: TGTGCCAGCAGCCCTGTCTACTATGGCTACACCTTC.

The chain employs TRBV4-1 and TRBJ2-3; weak D call: TRBD1 (7 bases). From germline, CDR1 is MGHRA and CDR2 YSYEKL. The CDR3 runs 15 residues. Trimming took 5 bases from V and 1 from J, leaving 13 bases between them. CDR3 in amino acids: CASSWTTGGTDTQYF. The CDR3 DNA is TGCGCCAGCAGCTGGACTACAGGGGGCACAGATACGCAGTATTTT.

CDR3 DNA sequence: TGTGCCAGCACTACAACAGGGATCCCCCACTATGGCTACACCTTC. Residues: CASTTTGIPHYGYTF. This sequence joins TRBV7-9 and TRBJ1-2; D is possibly TRBD1 (6 bases). This CDR3 has 15 amino acids. Trimming stripped 7 bases from V and 3 bases from J, with 18 bases between. CDR1 is SEHNR and CDR2 is FQNEAQ in the germline V gene (reference sequence).

This rearrangement joins TRBV6-2 or TRBV6-3 to TRBJ2-5, with D unresolved. The CDR3 runs to 12 residues. CDR1 and CDR2 (germline): MNHEY, SVGEGT. V was pared by 2 bases and J by 3 bases, with 4 bases between. CDR3 DNA: TGTGCCAGCAGTTACCAGAAAGAGACCCAGTACTTC. Its translation: CASSYQKETQYF.

V usage is TRBV28 and J usage is TRBJ2-5; D is unresolved. The V gene's germline CDR1 is MDHEN and CDR2 SYDVKM. V lost 2 bases, J lost 0 bases, and 10 bases lay in between. The CDR3 extends over 15 amino acids. The CDR3 is CASSLRSGHQETQYF. The DNA of the CDR3 is TGTGCCAGCAGTTTAAGGTCCGGGCACCAAGAGACCCAGTACTTC.

This rearrangement joins TRBV15 to TRBJ2-6; perhaps D is TRBD1 or TRBD2 (6 bases each). CDR3 length: 15 residues. V gave up 11 bases and J gave up 2 bases, with 16 bases separating them. Germline V lookup: CDR1 LNHNV, CDR2 YYDKDF (reference sequence). CDR3 in DNA: TGTGCCGCCGGGGGCAGGAGGGCTGGGGCCAACGTCCTGACTTTC. It is translated as CAAGGRRAGANVLTF.

The chain has TRBV30 and TRBJ2-1; D gene uncertain. The CDR3 extends over 13 amino acids. V was pared by 3 bases and J by 0 bases, with 6 bases between. The germline V gene has CDR1 GTSNPN and CDR2 SVGIG (reference sequence). The CDR3 loop reads CAWSSLSYNEQFF. The CDR3 nucleotides are TGTGCCTGGAGCAGTCTCTCCTACAATGAGCAGTTCTTC.